This TCR beta chain derives from a study of shared clonotypes between healthy human individuals. It was at deep level that the assay was run. TCRdb keeps only in-frame clones here, not all; method: immunoSEQ multiplex PCR. The sample carries approximately 2.3 million clones, 93% recorded once. Donors included only healthy HIV-negative adults lacking recent acute infections or vaccinations. Caucasian adults living in Nashville, Tennessee, provided all samples. A remark on this clone: This sample includes further DNA sequences coding for the same CDR3.

CDR1 and CDR2 from the germline V gene are MDHEN and SYDVKM. V shed 5 bases and J 3 bases; nucleotides not matched to a gene: 2. CDR3 length equals 15 residues. The sequencing input was naive CD4+ T cells from PBMCs. Subset meaning: CD45RA+ positively selected. This clonotype was sampled from a man younger than 35 in good health. Some clones in this sample may be carry-over from other donors' samples. This chain joins TRBV28 and TRBJ2-1, with 12 bases aligning to TRBD2. The CDR3 sequence: CASSPTSGSYNEQFF. CDR3 DNA sequence: TGTGCCAGCAGTCCGACTAGCGGGAGCTACAATGAGCAGTTCTTC.